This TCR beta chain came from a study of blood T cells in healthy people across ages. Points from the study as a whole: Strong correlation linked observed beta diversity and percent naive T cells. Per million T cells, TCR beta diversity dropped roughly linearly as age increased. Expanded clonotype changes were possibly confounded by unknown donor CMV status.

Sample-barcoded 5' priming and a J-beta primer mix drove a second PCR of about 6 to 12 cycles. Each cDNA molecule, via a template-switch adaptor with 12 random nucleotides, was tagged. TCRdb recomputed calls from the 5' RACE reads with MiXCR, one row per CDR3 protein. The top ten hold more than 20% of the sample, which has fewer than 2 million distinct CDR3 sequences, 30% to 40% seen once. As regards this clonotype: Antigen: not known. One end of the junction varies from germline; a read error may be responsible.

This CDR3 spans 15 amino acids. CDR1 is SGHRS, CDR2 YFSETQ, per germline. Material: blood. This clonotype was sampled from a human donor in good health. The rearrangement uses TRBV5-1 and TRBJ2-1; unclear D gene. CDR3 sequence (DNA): TGCACCAGCAGCTTCGCAGGAGTACACCACAATGAGCAGTTCTTC. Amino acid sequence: CTSSFAGVHHNEQFF. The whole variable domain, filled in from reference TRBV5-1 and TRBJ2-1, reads KAGVTQTPRYLIKTRGQQVTLSCSPISGHRSVSWYQQTPGQGLQFLFEYFSETQRNKGNFPGRFSGRQFSNSRSEMNVSTLELGDSALYLCTSSFAGVHHNEQFFGPGTRLTVL.